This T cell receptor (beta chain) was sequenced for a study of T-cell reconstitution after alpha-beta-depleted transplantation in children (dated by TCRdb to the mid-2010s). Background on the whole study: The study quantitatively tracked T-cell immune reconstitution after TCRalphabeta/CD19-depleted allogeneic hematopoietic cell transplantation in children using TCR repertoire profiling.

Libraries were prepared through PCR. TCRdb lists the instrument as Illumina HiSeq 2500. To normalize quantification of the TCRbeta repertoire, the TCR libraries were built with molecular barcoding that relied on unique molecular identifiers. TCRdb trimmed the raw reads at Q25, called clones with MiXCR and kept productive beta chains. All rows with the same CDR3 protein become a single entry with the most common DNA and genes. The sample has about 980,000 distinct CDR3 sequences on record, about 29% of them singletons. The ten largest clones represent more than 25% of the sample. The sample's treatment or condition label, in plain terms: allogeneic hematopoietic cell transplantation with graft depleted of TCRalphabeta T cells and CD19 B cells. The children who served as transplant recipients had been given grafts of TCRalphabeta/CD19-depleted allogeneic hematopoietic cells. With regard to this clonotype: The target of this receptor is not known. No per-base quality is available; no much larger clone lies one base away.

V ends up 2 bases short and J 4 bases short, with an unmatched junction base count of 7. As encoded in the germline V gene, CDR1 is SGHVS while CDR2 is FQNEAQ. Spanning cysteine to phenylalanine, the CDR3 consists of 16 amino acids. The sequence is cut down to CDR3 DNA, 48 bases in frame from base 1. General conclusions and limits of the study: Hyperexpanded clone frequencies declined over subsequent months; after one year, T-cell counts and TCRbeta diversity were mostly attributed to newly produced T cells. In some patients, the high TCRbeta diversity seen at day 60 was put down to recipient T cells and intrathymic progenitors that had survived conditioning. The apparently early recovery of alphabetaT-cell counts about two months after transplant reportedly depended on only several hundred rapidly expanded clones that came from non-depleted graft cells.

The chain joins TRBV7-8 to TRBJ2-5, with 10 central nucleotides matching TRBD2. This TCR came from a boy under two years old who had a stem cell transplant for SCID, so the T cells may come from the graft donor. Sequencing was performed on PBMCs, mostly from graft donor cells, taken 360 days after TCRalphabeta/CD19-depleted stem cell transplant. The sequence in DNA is TGTGCCAGCAGCTTATTAGCTAGCGGGAGATCAGAGACCCAGTACTTC. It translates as CASSLLASGRSETQYF.